Shown below are 8 T cell receptor beta chains from a single sample sequenced in a study of control samples from healthy donors and cancer patients. TCRdb's copy holds only in-frame clones and misses some; the assay was immunoSEQ multiplex PCR. This table has 150,000 or so clones, 93% appearing once. Specimen: blood. The origin of the receptors is a man younger than 35 in good health.

The CDR3 spells CASSPPGTGTTEAFF. CDR3 nucleotide sequence: TGTGCCAGCAGCCCACCCGGGACAGGGACCACTGAAGCTTTCTTT. The rearrangement uses TRBV7-2 and TRBJ1-1; 9 bases line up with TRBD1. Germline lookup yields CDR1 SGHTA and CDR2 FQGNSA. CDR3 length equals 15 residues. Trimming at V came to 5 bases and at J to 4 bases, leaving 8 bases not matched to a gene.

The genes are TRBV28 and TRBJ1-1; D is uncertain. Germline V gives CDR1 MDHEN, CDR2 SYDVKM. Trimming removed 2 bases from V and 5 bases from J, with 12 bases in between. The CDR3 length is 14 residues. CDR3 residues: CASSLNGGRTEAFF. DNA of the CDR3: TGTGCCAGCAGTTTAAACGGAGGGAGGACTGAAGCTTTCTTT.

V is TRBV11-2 and J is TRBJ2-1, with TRBD1 matching 7 bases. V dropped 4 bases and J dropped 3; count of bases not matched to a gene: 3. The CDR3 loop spans 14 amino acids. Germline CDR1 SGHAT, CDR2 FQNNGV. CDR3 DNA sequence: TGTGCCAGCAGCTGGGGACAGATCTACAATGAGCAGTTCTTC. Its protein is CASSWGQIYNEQFF.

This chain links TRBV6-4 with TRBJ1-5; D is uncertain. V gave up 2 bases and J gave up 0 bases, with 5 bases separating them. Germline assignment: CDR1 MRHNA and CDR2 SNTAGT. The length of the CDR3 is 14 residues. The CDR3 DNA follows: TGTGCCAGCAGTGACGAATATAGCAATCAGCCCCAGCATTTT. It yields the protein CASSDEYSNQPQHF.

The chain recombines TRBV6-6 with TRBJ2-7, with TRBD2 matching 9 bases. This CDR3 contains 18 residues. Germline loops: CDR1 MNHNY, CDR2 SVGAGI (reference sequence). V lost 5 bases, J lost 0 bases, and 14 bases stayed unmatched. CDR3 region: CASSRGGGGSGSSYEQYF. In DNA form, the CDR3 reads TGTGCCAGCAGTCGCGGAGGGGGTGGTAGCGGGAGCTCCTACGAGCAGTACTTC.

The V gene is TRBV3-1 (or the pseudogene TRBV3-2), the J gene TRBJ2-3, with 9 bases that match TRBD2. The CDR3 length is 17 residues. The junction had 7 bases not matched to a gene; V was cut back by 1 base and J by 2 bases. Germline values: CDR1 LGHDT, CDR2 YNNKEL (reference sequence). The CDR3 coding sequence is TGTGCCAGCAGCCAAGGTGCGGCGGGGGGGTCCACAGATACGCAGTATTTT. It translates to CASSQGAAGGSTDTQYF.

J is TRBJ2-1 and V is TRBV27; D is undetermined. Germline loops: CDR1 MNHEY, CDR2 SMNVEV (reference sequence). The CDR3 loop spans 15 amino acids. Trimming shortened V by 2 bases and J by 8 bases, and 16 bases separated the two germline ends. DNA for the CDR3: TGTGCCAGCAGTTTAGACGTACAAAAAAACGATGAGCAGTTCTTC. Translating gives CASSLDVQKNDEQFF.

This clone was detected only once. CDR3 sequence: CAISPSGTGTADTQYF. CDR3 bases: TGTGCCATCAGTCCCTCGGGGACAGGGACCGCAGATACGCAGTATTTT. The chain is built from TRBV10-3 and TRBJ2-3; 9 nucleotides match TRBD1. V lost 5 bases, J lost 4 bases, and 10 bases stayed unmatched. Germline values: CDR1 ENHRY, CDR2 SYGVKD. The CDR3 is 16 amino acids.